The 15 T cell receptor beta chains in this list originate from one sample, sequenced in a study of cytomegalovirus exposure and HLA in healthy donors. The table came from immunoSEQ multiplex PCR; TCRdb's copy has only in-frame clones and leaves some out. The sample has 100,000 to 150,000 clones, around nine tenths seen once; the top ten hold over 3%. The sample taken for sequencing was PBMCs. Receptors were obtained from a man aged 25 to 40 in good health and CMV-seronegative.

The CDR3 bases are TGTGCCAGCAGCTTCAACAAAGGGACATTGCATGGCTACACCTTC. Protein product: CASSFNKGTLHGYTF. The chain has TRBV11-2 and TRBJ1-2; the D gene is possibly TRBD1 (6 bases). Germline-derived CDR1 and CDR2 are SGHAT and FQNNGV. The CDR3 is 15 amino acids. Trimming removed 3 bases from V and 6 bases from J, with 17 bases in between.

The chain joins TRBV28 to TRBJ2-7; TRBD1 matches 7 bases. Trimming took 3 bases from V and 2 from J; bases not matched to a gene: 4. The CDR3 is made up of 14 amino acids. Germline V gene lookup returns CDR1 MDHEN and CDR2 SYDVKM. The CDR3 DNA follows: TGTGCCAGCAGTTTCTGGCAGGGGGCCTACGAGCAGTACTTC. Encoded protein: CASSFWQGAYEQYF.

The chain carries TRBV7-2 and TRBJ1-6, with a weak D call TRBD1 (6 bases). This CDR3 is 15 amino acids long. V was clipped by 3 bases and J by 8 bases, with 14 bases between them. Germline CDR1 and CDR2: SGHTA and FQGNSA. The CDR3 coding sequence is TGTGCCAGCAGCTTCAACCGGGGGGCCGATTCACCCCTCCACTTT. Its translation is CASSFNRGADSPLHF.

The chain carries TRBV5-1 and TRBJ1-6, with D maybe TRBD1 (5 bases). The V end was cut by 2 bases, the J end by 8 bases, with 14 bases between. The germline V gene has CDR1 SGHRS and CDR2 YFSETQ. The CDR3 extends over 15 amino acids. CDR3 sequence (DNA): TGCGCCAGCAGCTTCGGGGGGGATTCGTATTCACCCCTCCACTTT. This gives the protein CASSFGGDSYSPLHF.

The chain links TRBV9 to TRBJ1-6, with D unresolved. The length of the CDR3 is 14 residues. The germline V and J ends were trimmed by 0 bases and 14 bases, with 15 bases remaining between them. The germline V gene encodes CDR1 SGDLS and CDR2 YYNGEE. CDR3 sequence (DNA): TGTGCCAGCAGCGTAGAGTTCGCACACGATTCCCTCCACTTT. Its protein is CASSVEFAHDSLHF. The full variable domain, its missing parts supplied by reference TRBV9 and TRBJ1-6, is DSGVTQTPKHLITATGQRVTLRCSPRSGDLSVYWYQQSLDQGLQFLIQYYNGEERAKGNILERFSAQQFPDLHSELNLSSLELGDSALYFCASSVEFAHDSLHFGNGTRLTVT.

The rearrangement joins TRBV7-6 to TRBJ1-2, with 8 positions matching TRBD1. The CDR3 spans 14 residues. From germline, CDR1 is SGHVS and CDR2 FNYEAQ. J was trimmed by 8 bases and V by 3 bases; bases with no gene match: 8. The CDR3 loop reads CASSLDPGGRGYTF. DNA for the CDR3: TGTGCCAGCAGCTTGGACCCAGGGGGCAGGGGCTACACCTTC.

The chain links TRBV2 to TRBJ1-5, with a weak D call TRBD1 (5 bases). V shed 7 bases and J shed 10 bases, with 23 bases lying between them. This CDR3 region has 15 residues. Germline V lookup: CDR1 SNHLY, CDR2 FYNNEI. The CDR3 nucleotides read TGTGCCAGCACCCCCCTCGGGCAGGGCAAAAGTCCCCAGCATTTT. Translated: CASTPLGQGKSPQHF.

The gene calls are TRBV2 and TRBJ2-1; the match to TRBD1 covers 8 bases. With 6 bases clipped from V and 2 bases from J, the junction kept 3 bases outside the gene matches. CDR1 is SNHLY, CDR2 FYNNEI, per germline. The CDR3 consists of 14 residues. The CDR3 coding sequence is TGTGCCAGCAGACCGGGACAGGCCTACAATGAGCAGTTCTTC. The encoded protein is CASRPGQAYNEQFF. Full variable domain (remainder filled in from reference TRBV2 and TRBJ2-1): EPEVTQTPSHQVTQMGQEVILRCVPISNHLYFYWYRQILGQKVEFLVSFYNNEISEKSEIFDDQFSVERPDGSNFTLKIRSTKLEDSAMYFCASRPGQAYNEQFFGPGTRLTVL.

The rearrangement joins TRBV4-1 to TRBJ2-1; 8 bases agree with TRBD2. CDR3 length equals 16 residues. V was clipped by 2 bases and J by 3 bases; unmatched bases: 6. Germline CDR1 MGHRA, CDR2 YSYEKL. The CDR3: CASSQTRGGGYNEQFF. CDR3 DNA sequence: TGCGCCAGCAGCCAAACTCGGGGGGGAGGCTACAATGAGCAGTTCTTC.

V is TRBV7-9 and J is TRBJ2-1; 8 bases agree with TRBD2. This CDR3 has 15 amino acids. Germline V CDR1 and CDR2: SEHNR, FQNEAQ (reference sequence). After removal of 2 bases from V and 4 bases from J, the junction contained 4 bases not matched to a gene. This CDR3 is CASSLLRGAYNEQFF. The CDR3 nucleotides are TGTGCCAGCAGCTTACTGCGGGGGGCTTACAATGAGCAGTTCTTC.

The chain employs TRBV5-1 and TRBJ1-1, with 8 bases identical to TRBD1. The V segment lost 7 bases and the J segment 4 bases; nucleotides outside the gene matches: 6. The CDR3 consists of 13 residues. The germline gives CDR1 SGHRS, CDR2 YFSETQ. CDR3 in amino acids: CASYDTGGTEAFF. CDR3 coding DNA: TGCGCCAGCTACGATACAGGGGGCACTGAAGCTTTCTTT.

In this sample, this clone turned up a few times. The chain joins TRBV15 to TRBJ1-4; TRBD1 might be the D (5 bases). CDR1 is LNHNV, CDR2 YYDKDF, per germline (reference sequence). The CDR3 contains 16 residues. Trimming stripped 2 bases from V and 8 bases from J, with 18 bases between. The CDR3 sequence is CATSRPMGGVEEKLFF. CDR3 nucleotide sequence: TGTGCCACCAGCAGACCCATGGGGGGTGTTGAGGAAAAACTGTTTTTT.

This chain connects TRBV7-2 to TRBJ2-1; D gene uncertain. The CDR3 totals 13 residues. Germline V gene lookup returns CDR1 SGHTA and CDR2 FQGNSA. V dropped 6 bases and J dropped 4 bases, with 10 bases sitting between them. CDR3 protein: CASRRAAYNEQFF. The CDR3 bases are TGTGCCAGCAGACGAGCTGCGTACAATGAGCAGTTCTTC.

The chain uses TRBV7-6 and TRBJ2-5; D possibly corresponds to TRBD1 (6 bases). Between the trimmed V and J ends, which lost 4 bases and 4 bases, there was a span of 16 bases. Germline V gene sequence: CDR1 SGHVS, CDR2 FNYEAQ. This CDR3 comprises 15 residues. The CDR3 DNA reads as TGTGCCAGCAGCTACACAGGGAGTCGGGGAGAGACCCAGTACTTC. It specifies CASSYTGSRGETQYF.

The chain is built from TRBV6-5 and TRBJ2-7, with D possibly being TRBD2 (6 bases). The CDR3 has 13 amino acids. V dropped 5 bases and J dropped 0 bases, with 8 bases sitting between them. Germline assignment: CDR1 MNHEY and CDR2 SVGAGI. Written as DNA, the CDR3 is TGTGCCAGCAGTGGGGGGTCCTCCTACGAGCAGTACTTC. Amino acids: CASSGGSSYEQYF.